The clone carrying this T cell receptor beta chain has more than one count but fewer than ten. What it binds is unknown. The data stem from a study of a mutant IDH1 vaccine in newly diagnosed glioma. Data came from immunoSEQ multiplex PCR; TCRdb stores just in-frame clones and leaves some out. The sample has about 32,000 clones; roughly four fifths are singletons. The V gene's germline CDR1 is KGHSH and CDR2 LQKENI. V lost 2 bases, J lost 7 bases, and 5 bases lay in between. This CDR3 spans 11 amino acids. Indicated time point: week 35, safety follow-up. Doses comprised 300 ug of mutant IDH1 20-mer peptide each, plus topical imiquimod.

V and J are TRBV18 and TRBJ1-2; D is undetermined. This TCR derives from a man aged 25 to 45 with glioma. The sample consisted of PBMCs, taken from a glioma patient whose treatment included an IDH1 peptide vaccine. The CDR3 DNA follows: TGTGCCAGCTCACCATCCGCTGGCTACACCTTC. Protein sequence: CASSPSAGYTF.